This section outlines one TCR beta chain sequence together with its context. The target antigen is unknown. These data originate in a study of cytomegalovirus exposure and HLA in healthy donors. Primers: 60 Vbeta forward and 13 Jbeta reverse. Clones were sequenced by immunoSEQ multiplex PCR, and TCRdb holds only the in-frame ones, with some missing. The repertoire holds about 57,000 clones, about 81% seen once, with about 7% in the top ten. The study's findings and limits: One later analysis reportedly identified an Asian-associated ancestry cluster that showed fewer N-insertions than the approximately 600-donor mean. With later analysis, a missense DCLRE1C variant became linked to TCR beta V- and J-gene trimming. Being productive about 87% or about 30% of the time was typical of most TCR beta V segments in an earlier analysis. Some public TCRs appeared in many individuals, while most sequences were rare.

The CDR3 totals 14 residues. Germline values: CDR1 MNHEY, CDR2 SVGAGI. V lost 6 bases and J lost 3, with 14 bases in between. This chain connects TRBV6-5 to TRBJ1-2, with D possibly being TRBD1 (5 bases). This receptor was taken from a young man in good health and CMV-seropositive. The sequencing input was PBMCs. The CDR3 sequence: CASRGPGVYYGYTF. The DNA of the CDR3 is TGTGCCAGCAGGGGGCCGGGCGTGTACTATGGCTACACCTTC.